This T cell receptor beta chain was found in a study of siplizumab effects on memory and regulatory T cells. Measured with immunoSEQ multiplex PCR; TCRdb has only the in-frame clones, and not every one. Of around 100,000 clones in the sample, about 91% are singletons; the top ten hold 0.15%. This clone was seen only a few times. The source is a human donor in good health. The material sequenced was CD4+ T cells sorted from blood.

The CDR3 spells CASSLAGVEKLFF. CDR3 in DNA: TGTGCCAGCAGCTTAGCAGGGGTTGAAAAACTGTTTTTT. The chain has TRBV7-9 and TRBJ1-4; a possible D gene is TRBD1 (5 bases). Looked up from germline, CDR1 is SEHNR and CDR2 is FQNEAQ (reference sequence). This CDR3 comprises 13 residues. Trimming left V 0 bases short and J 7 bases short, with 6 bases between.